This T cell receptor (beta chain) stems from a study of blood T cell repertoires in COVID-19. Study in general: The cDNA or gDNA used as material had been derived from T cells, B-cell-depleted T cells, or PBMCs.

This CDR3 region has 17 residues. In the original processing: Counts of nucleated cells, estimated from reference gene primer amplification, were obtained. The assay was immunoSEQ multiplex PCR, and TCRdb's table has in-frame clones only and misses some. That table gives V, J and clone size, and the DNA gave D and trimming. The data hold roughly 250,000 clones, with approximately 90% observed a single time. The chain couples TRBV21-1 to TRBJ2-1; the table's TRBD2 call for D was not verified on the DNA. TRBV21-1 is a recognized pseudogene. The material sequenced was peripheral blood. This clonotype was sampled from a woman aged 40 to 50 with acute or convalescent COVID-19. The CDR3 protein is CASSKVPAGGLDNEQFF. Here the CDR3 DNA reads TGTGCCAGCAGCAAAGTTCCAGCGGGGGGGTTAGACAATGAGCAGTTCTTC.